This T cell receptor (beta chain) was identified during a study of T-cell memory formation after mild COVID-19 (dated by TCRdb to the early 2020s). Looking at the study overall: TCR sequence clusters from the two donors were found to be largely donor specific. Two young, previously healthy adult volunteers, one female and one male, were included in the cohort. In two donors, T-cell clones that expanded and contracted after mild COVID-19 were tracked by sequencing TCRalpha and TCRbeta repertoires over time. What the work shows at the level of the full study, not this receptor alone: The detection of some responding clones in pre-infection memory suggests that pre-existing cross-reactive memory T cells joined the SARS-CoV-2 response. The study included only a couple of mild cases, and larger cohorts that include severe cases with pre-infection samples were judged to be necessary. From day 15 to 85, contracting clones showed balanced CD4/CD8 phenotypes, whereas a second wave of clones that expanded from day 15 to 37 leaned towards CD4+. Contracting CD4+ clones were found mainly in CM and EM memory subsets, while CD8+ clones were enriched in EMRA. SARS-CoV-2 specificity was not confirmed for the second-wave clones peaking on day 37.

Notes on this clonotype: Its antigen remains unidentified. No base-level quality is on record; no much larger clone is a single base apart.

The data were produced on an Illumina NovaSeq 6000. TCRalpha and TCRbeta cDNA libraries were constructed by 5'RACE with constant-segment primers, with sample barcodes and unique molecular identifiers being introduced. Trizol reagent was used to extract RNA from every sample. Library amplification was performed in two PCR steps, and a second sample barcode and Illumina TruSeq adapters were introduced in the second step. Sequencing of the libraries was done on an Illumina NovaSeq, producing 2 x 150 bp paired-end reads. The study's own analysis went as follows. The reads were demultiplexed and collapsed into UMI-guided consensus sequences using migec v1.2.7. With mixcr v2.1.11, UMI consensuses were aligned to TRA and TRB V and J templates and assembled into clonotypes. A clonotype was counted as expanded or contracted only if both edgeR and NoisET called the change significant, with noise models trained on biological replicates. For edgeR calls, the thresholds were a false discovery rate-adjusted p below 0.01 and a log2 fold-change of 1. As an exploratory analysis of dynamics, max-normalized trajectories of the 1000 most abundant clonotypes were examined with PCA combined with hierarchical clustering. Separately sequenced CD4+ and CD8+ repertoires were used to assign a CD4 or CD8 phenotype to each responding clone. TCRdb passed the public sequencing reads through fastp at Q25 and MiXCR, retaining productive beta sequences. Every entry covers one CDR3 protein and lists the most common genes and DNA from its rows. The V and J calls and clone size are TCRdb's, not the authors'. Counted in this sample were tens of thousands of distinct CDR3 sequences; about a quarter of them appeared once. The top ten hold approximately 43% of the sample.

CDR1 SGHDT and CDR2 YYEEEE were looked up in the germline V gene. CDR3 length: 12 amino acids, cysteine to phenylalanine. The sequence is cut down to CDR3 DNA, 36 bases in frame from base 1. V was cut back by 0 bases and J by 7 bases, leaving a gap of 4 bases between them. PBMCs were isolated by Ficoll-Paque density gradient centrifugation. The TCR sequence derives from a man between 18 and 35 years old who had mild COVID-19 (a few samples of this study predate the infection). The sample titles of this study are shuffled in the database, so cell type and time point are left out; the donor was told from shared clones. The sample was PBMCs or a T cell subset sorted from them (not recorded which). In this chain, TRBV5-6 is recombined with TRBJ2-2, with the D gene not confidently named. CDR3 sequence: CASSLGDGELFF. The bases read TGTGCCAGCAGCTTGGGGGACGGGGAGCTGTTTTTT.